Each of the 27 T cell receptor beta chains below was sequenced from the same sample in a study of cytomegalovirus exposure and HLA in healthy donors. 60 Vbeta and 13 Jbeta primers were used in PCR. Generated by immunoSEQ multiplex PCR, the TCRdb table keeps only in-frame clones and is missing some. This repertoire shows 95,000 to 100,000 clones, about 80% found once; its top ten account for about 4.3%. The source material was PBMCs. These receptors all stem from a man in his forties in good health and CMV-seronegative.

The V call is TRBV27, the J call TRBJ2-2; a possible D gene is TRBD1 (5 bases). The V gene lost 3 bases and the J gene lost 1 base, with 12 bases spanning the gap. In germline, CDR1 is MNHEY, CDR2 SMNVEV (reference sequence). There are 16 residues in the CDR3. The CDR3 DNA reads TGTGCCAGCAGTTTGCACGCCAGGGTGAACACCGGGGAGCTGTTTTTT. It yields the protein CASSLHARVNTGELFF.

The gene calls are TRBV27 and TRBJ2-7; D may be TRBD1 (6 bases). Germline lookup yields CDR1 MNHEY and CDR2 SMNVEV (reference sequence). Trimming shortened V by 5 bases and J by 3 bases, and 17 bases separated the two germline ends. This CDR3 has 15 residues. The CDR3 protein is CASSLGQGLLYEQYV. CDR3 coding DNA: TGTGCCAGCAGTCTGGGACAAGGACTCCTCTACGAGCAGTACGTC.

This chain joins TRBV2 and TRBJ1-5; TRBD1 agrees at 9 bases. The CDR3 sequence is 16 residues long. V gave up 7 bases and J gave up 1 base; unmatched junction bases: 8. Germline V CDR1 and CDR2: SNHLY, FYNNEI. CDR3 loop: CASTRRTGESNQPQHF. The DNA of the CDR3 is TGTGCCAGCACCCGGAGGACAGGGGAAAGCAATCAGCCCCAGCATTTT.

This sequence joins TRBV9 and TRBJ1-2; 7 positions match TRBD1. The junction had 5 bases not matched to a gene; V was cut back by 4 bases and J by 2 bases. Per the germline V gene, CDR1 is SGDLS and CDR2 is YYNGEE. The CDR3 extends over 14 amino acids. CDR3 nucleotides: TGTGCCAGCAGCAAACGGGACAGCAACTATGGCTACACCTTC. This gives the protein CASSKRDSNYGYTF.

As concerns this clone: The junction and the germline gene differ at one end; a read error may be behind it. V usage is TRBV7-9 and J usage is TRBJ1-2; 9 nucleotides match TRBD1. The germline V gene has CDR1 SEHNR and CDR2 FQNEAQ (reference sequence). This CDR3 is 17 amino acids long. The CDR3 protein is CSSSIGTGSLPNYGYTF. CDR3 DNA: TGTTCCAGCAGCATTGGGACAGGGAGCCTGCCTAACTATGGCTACACCTTC.

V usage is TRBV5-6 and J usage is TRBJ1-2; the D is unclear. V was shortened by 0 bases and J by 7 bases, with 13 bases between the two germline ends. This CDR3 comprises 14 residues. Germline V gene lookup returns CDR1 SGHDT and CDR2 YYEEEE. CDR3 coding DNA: TGTGCCAGCAGCTTGGATGCGGCGAGTGCTGGCTACACCTTC. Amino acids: CASSLDAASAGYTF.

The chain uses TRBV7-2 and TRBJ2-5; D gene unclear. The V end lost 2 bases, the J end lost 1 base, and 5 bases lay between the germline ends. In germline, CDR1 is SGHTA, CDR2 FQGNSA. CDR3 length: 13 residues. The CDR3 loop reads CASSLLAQETQYF. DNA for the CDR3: TGTGCCAGCAGCTTACTGGCCCAAGAGACCCAGTACTTC.

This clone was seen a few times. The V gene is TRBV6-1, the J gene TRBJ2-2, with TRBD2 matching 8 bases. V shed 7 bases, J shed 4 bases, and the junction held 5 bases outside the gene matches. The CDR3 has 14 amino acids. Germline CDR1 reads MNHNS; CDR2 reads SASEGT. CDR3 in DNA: TGTGCCAGCACAACACTAGCGGCCACCGGGGAGCTGTTTTTT. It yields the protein CASTTLAATGELFF.

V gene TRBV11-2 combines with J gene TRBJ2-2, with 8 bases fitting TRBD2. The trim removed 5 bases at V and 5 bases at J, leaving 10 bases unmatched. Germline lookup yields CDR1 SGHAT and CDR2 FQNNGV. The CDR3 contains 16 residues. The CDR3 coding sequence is TGTGCCAGCAGCGGGATTAGGACGGGGGGGACCGGGGAGCTGTTTTTT. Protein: CASSGIRTGGTGELFF. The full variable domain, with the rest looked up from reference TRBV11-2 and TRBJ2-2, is EAGVAQSPRYKIIEKRQSVAFWCNPISGHATLYWYQQILGQGPKLLIQFQNNGVVDDSQLPKDRFSAERLKGVDSTLKIQPAKLEDSAVYLCASSGIRTGGTGELFFGEGSRLTVL.

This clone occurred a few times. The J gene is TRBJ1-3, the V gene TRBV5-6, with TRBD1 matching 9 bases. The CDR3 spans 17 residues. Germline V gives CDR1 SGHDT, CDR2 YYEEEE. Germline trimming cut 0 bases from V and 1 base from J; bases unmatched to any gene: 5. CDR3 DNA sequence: TGTGCCAGCAGCTTGGCGGGACAGGGTTTTTCTGGAAACACCATATATTTT. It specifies CASSLAGQGFSGNTIYF. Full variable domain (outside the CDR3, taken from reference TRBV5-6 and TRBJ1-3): DAGVTQSPTHLIKTRGQQVTLRCSPKSGHDTVSWYQQALGQGPQFIFQYYEEEERQRGNFPDRFSGHQFPNYSSELNVNALLLGDSALYLCASSLAGQGFSGNTIYFGEGSWLTVV.

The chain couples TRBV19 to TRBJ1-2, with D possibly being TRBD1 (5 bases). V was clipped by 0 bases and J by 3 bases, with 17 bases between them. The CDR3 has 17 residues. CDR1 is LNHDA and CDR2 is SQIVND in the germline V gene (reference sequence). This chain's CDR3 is CASSIDRADLSHYGYTF. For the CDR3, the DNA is TGTGCCAGTAGTATAGACAGGGCGGATTTATCGCACTATGGCTACACCTTC.

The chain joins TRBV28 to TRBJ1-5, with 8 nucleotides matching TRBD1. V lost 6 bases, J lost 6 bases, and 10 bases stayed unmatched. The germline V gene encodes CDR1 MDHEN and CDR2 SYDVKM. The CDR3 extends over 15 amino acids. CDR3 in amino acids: CASRPDRGGGQPQHF. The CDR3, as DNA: TGTGCCAGCAGACCCGACAGGGGCGGCGGTCAGCCCCAGCATTTT.

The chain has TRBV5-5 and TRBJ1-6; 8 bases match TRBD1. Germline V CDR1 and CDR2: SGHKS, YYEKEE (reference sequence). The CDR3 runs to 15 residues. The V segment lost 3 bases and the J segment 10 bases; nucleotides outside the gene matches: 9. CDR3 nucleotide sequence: TGTGCCAGCAGCTCCCAGGGGGCGAGCGAATCACCCCTCCACTTT. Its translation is CASSSQGASESPLHF.

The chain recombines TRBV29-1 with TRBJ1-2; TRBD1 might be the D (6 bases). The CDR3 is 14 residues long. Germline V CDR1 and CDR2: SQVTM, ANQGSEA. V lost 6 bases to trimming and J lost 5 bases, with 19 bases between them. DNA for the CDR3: TGCAGCGTCGACCACACAGGGAGCTTTTATGGCTACACCTTC. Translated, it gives CSVDHTGSFYGYTF.

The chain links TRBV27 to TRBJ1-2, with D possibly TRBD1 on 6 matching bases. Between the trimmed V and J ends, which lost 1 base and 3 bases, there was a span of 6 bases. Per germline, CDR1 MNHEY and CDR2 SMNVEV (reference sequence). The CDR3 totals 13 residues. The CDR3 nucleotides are TGTGCCAGCAGTTTATACAGGGACTATGGCTACACCTTC. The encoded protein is CASSLYRDYGYTF.

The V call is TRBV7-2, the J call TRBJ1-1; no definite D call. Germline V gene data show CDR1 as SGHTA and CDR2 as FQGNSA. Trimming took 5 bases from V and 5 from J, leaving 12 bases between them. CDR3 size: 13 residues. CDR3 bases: TGTGCCAGCAGCCGCGGAGGAGGTACTGAAGCTTTCTTT. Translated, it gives CASSRGGGTEAFF.

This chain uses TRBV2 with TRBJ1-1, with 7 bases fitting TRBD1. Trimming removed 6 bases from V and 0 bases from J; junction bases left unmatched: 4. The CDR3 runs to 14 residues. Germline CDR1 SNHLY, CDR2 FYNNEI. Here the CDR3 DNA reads TGTGCCAGCAGATTGGGACAGATGAACACTGAAGCTTTCTTT. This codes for CASRLGQMNTEAFF.

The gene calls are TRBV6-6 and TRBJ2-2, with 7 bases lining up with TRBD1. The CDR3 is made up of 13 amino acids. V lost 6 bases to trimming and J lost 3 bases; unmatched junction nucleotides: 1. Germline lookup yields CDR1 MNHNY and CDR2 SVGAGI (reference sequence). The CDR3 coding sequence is TGTGCCAGCAGGGGGACAGACACCGGGGAGCTGTTTTTT. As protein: CASRGTDTGELFF.

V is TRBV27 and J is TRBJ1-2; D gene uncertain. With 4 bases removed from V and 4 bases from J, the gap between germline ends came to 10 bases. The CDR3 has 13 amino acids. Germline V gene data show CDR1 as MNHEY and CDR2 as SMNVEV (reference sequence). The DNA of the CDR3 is TGTGCCAGCAGTTCTCGACAAGGCTATGGCTACACCTTC. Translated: CASSSRQGYGYTF.

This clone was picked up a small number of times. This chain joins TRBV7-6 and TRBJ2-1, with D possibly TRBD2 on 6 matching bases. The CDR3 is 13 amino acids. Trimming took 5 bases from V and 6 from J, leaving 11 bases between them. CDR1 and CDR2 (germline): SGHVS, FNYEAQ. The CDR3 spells CASSLGLANEQFF. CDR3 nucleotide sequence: TGTGCCAGCAGCCTGGGACTGGCCAATGAGCAGTTCTTC.

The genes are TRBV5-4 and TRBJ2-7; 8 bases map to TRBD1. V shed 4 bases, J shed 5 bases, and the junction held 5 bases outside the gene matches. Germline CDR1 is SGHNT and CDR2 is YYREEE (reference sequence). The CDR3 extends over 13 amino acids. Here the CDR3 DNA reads TGTGCCAGCAGCAGGGACAGGTCCCACGAGCAGTACTTC. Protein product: CASSRDRSHEQYF.

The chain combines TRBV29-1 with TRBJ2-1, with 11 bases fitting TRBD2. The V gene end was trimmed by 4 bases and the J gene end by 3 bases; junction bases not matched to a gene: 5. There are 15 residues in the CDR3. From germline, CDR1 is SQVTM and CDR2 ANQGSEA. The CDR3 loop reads CSVGGLAGGYNEQFF. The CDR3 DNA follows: TGCAGCGTTGGAGGTCTAGCGGGGGGCTACAATGAGCAGTTCTTC.

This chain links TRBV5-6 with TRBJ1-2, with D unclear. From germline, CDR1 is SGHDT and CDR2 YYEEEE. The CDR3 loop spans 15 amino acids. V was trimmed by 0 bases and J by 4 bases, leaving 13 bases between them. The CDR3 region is CASSLGARYPYGYTF. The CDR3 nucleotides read TGTGCCAGCAGCTTGGGAGCCCGCTACCCCTATGGCTACACCTTC.

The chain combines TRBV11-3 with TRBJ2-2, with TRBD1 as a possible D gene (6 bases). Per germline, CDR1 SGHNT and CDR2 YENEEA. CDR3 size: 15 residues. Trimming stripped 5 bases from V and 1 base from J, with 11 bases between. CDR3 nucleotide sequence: TGTGCCAGCAGCGCAGGGGTAGGGAACACCGGGGAGCTGTTTTTT. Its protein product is CASSAGVGNTGELFF.

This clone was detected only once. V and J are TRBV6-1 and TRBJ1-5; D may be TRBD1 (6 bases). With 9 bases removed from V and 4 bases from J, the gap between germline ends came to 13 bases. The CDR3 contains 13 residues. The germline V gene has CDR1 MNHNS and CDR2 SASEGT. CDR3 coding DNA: TGTGCCAGTTTGGGGGCAGGTAATCAGCCCCAGCATTTT. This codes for CASLGAGNQPQHF.

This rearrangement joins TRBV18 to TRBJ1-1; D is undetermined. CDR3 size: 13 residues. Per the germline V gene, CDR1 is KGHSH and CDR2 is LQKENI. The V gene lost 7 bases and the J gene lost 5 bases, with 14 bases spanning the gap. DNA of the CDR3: TGTGCCAGCTACTCCGAGGAGGGAACTGAAGCTTTCTTT. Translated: CASYSEEGTEAFF.

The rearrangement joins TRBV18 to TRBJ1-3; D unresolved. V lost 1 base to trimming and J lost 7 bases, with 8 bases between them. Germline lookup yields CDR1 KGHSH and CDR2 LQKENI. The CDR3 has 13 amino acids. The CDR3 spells CASSPREKNTIYF. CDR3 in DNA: TGTGCCAGCTCACCACGAGAGAAGAACACCATATATTTT.